This T cell receptor beta chain was captured in a study of blood T cell repertoires in COVID-19. For the study at large: Collection of acute and convalescent COVID-19 samples took place in the United States, Italy and Spain. Nucleic acid was either cDNA or gDNA, and it came from T cells, B-cell-depleted T cells, or PBMCs.

Germline V gene lookup returns CDR1 SGHTA and CDR2 FQGNSA. V dropped 5 bases and J dropped 4; count of bases not matched to a gene: 7. This CDR3 has 14 residues. How the authors handled the data: Amplifying reference gene primers gave estimates of nucleated cell counts. Only in-frame clones appear in the TCRdb table, and some are missing; sequencing was by immunoSEQ multiplex PCR. V, J and clone size are those of that table, while D and trimming were read from the DNA. There are about 130,000 clones in the sample; 84% occur only once, and 35% to 55% lies in the top ten. The sequence was collected from a human donor in a cohort sampled during active COVID-19. The sequenced sample was peripheral blood. This chain links TRBV7-2 with TRBJ1-2, with 7 nucleotides matching TRBD1. The CDR3 coding sequence is TGTGCCAGCAGCCCCTCGACAGGGTCCTATGGCTACACCTTC. Protein product: CASSPSTGSYGYTF.